This TCR beta chain emerged from a study of blood T cell repertoires in COVID-19. About the research overall: Donors in the United States, Italy and Spain gave samples during acute or convalescent COVID-19. In each case, the material was cDNA or gDNA derived from T cells, B-cell-depleted T cells, or PBMCs.

Study processing details: How many nucleated cells were present was estimated from reference gene primer amplification. Assay used: immunoSEQ multiplex PCR; TCRdb lists only in-frame clones, some missing. V, J and clone size are those of that table, while D and trimming were read from the DNA. Of some 220,000 clones in the sample, more than 65% are singletons; the top ten hold approximately 3%. The length of the CDR3 is 13 residues. V was clipped by 0 bases and J by 5 bases, with 9 bases between them. Germline CDR1 and CDR2: SGHRS and YFSETQ. This clone was recorded a few times. The sample consisted of peripheral blood. The chain carries TRBV5-1 and TRBJ2-7, with D possibly being TRBD1 (6 bases). This TCR came from a young woman who had recovered from COVID-19. The CDR3 nucleotides are TGCGCCAGCAGCTTGGGACAGGACGACGAGCAGTACTTC. Encoded protein: CASSLGQDDEQYF. Full variable domain (missing parts from reference TRBV5-1 and TRBJ2-7): KAGVTQTPRYLIKTRGQQVTLSCSPISGHRSVSWYQQTPGQGLQFLFEYFSETQRNKGNFPGRFSGRQFSNSRSEMNVSTLELGDSALYLCASSLGQDDEQYFGPGTRLTVT.